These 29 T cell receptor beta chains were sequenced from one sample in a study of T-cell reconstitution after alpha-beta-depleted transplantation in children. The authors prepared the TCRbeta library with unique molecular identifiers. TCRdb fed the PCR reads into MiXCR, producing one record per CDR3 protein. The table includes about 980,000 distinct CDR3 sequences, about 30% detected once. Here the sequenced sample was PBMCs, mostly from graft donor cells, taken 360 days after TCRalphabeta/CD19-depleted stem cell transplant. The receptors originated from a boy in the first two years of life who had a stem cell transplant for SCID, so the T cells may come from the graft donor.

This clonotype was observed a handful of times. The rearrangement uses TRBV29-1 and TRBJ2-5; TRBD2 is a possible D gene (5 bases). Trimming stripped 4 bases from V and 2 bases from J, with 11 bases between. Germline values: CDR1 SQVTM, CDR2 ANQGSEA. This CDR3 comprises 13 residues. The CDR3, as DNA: TGCAGCGTTGGGACTCACAGACAAGAGACCCAGTACTTC. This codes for CSVGTHRQETQYF. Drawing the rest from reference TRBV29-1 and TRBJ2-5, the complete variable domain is SAVISQKPSRDICQRGTSLTIQCQVDSQVTMMFWYRQQPGQSLTLIATANQGSEATYESGFVIDKFPISRPNLTFSTLTVSNMSPEDSSIYLCSVGTHRQETQYFGPGTRLLVL.

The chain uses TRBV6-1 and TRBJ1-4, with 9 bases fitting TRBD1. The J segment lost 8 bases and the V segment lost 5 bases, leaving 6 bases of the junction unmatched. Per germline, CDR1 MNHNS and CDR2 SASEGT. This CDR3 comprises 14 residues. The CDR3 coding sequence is TGTGCCAGCAGTCCGGACAGGGGAGCGGAAAAACTGTTTTTT. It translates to CASSPDRGAEKLFF.

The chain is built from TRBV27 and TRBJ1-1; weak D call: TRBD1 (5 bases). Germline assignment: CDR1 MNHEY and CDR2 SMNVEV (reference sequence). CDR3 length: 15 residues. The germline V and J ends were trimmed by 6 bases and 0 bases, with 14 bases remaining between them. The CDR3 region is CASSPTSRVNTEAFF. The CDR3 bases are TGTGCCAGCAGCCCAACCTCCAGGGTGAACACTGAAGCTTTCTTT.

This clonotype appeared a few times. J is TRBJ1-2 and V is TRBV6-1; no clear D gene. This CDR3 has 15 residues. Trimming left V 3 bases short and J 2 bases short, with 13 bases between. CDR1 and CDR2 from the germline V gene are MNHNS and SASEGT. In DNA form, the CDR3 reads TGTGCCAGCAGTGATGGTACTCTGGGGAACTATGGCTACACCTTC. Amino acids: CASSDGTLGNYGYTF.

The CDR3 is CASSNLERTSGTDTQYF. The CDR3 DNA sequence: TGTGCCAGCAGTAACCTAGAGAGGACTAGCGGGACAGATACGCAGTATTTT. The rearrangement links TRBV2 to TRBJ2-3, with TRBD2 identical over 11 bases. V lost 5 bases, J lost 3 bases, and 10 bases stayed unmatched. Germline V gene lookup returns CDR1 SNHLY and CDR2 FYNNEI. The CDR3 is made up of 17 amino acids.

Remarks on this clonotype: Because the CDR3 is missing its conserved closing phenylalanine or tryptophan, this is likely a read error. CDR3 nucleotide sequence: TGTGCCATCAGTGGACCATCCGGGACAGGGAACACTGAAGCTTTCTGT. This translates into CAISGPSGTGNTEAFC. The gene calls are TRBV10-3 and TRBJ1-1; 8 bases fit TRBD1. Germline-derived CDR1 and CDR2 are ENHRY and SYGVKD. J was trimmed by 1 base and V by 4 bases; bases with no gene match: 8. The CDR3 is made up of 16 amino acids.

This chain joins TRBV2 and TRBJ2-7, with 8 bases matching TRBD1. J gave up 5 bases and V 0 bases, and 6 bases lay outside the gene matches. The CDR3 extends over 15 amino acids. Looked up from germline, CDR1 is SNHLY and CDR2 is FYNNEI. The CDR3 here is CASSEAADRVNEQYF. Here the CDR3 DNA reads TGTGCCAGCAGTGAAGCTGCGGACAGGGTTAACGAGCAGTACTTC. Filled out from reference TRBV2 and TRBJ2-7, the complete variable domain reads EPEVTQTPSHQVTQMGQEVILRCVPISNHLYFYWYRQILGQKVEFLVSFYNNEISEKSEIFDDQFSVERPDGSNFTLKIRSTKLEDSAMYFCASSEAADRVNEQYFGPGTRLTVT.

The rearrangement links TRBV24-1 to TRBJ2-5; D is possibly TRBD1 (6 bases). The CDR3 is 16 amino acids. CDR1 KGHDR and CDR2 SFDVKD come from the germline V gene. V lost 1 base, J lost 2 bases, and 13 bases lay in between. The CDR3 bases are TGTGCCACCAGTGATTTCCCTCACAGGGCACAAGAGACCCAGTACTTC. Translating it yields CATSDFPHRAQETQYF.

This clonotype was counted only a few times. The CDR3 DNA follows: TGTGCCAGCAGCCCGCGGACAGGGAGGGGGAGCTCCTACGAGCAGTACTTC. Translation: CASSPRTGRGSSYEQYF. This chain links TRBV7-2 with TRBJ2-7; tentatively, D is TRBD1 (8 bases). Germline V gene data show CDR1 as SGHTA and CDR2 as FQGNSA. This CDR3 has 17 residues. With 5 bases removed from V and 0 bases from J, the gap between germline ends came to 20 bases. Combining the CDR3 with reference TRBV7-2 and TRBJ2-7 gives the whole variable domain GAGVSQSPSNKVTEKGKDVELRCDPISGHTALYWYRQSLGQGLEFLIYFQGNSAPDKSGLPSDRFSAERTGGSVSTLTIQRTQQEDSAVYLCASSPRTGRGSSYEQYFGPGTRLTVT.

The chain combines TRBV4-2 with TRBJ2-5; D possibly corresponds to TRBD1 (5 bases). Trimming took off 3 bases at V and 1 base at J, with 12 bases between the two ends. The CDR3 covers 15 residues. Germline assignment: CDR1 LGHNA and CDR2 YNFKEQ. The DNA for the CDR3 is TGTGCCAGCAGCCACTCCGCGACAGCCCAAGAGACCCAGTACTTC. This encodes CASSHSATAQETQYF.

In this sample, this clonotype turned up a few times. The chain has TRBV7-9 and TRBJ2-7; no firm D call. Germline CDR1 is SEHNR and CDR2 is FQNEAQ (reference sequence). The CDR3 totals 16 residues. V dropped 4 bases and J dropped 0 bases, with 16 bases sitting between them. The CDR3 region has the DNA TGTGCCAGCAGCTCTCGAACCTTTAGTGGCTCCTACGAGCAGTACTTC. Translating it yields CASSSRTFSGSYEQYF.

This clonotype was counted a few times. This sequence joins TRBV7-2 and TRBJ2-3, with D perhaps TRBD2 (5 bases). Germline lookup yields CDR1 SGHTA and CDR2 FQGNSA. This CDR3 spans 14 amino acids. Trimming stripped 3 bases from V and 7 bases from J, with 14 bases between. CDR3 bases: TGTGCCAGCAGCTTTGGACTGTCTGGGCATACGCAGTATTTT. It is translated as CASSFGLSGHTQYF.

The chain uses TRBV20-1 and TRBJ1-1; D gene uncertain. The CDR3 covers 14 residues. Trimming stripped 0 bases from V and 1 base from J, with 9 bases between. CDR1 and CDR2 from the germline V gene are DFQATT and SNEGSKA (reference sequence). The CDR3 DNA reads TGCAGTGCTAGAGAGGGGTTTACGAACACTGAAGCTTTCTTT. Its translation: CSAREGFTNTEAFF.

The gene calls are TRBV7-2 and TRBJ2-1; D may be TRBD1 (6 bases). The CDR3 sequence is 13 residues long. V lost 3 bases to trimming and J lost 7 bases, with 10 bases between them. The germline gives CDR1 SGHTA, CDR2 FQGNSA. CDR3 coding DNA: TGTGCCAGCAGCTTTTACAGGGTTAATGAGCAGTTCTTC. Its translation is CASSFYRVNEQFF.

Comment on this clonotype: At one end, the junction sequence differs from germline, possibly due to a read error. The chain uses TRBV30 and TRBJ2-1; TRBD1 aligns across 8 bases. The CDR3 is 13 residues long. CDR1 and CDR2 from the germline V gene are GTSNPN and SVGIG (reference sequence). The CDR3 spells CARRGRGRDEQFF. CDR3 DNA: TGTGCCAGGAGGGGCAGGGGGCGCGATGAGCAGTTCTTC.

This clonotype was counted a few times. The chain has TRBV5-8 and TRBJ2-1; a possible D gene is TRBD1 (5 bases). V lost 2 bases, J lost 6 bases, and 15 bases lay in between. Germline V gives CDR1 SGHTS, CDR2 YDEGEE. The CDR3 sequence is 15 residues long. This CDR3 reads CASSFQGSFANEQFF. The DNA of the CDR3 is TGTGCCAGCAGCTTCCAGGGCAGCTTCGCCAATGAGCAGTTCTTC.

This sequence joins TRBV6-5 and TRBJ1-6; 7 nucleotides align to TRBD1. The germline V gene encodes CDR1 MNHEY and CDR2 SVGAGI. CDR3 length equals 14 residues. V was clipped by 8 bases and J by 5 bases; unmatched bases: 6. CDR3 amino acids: CASHRGGDNSPLHF. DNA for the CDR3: TGTGCCAGCCACCGAGGGGGCGATAATTCACCCCTCCACTTT.

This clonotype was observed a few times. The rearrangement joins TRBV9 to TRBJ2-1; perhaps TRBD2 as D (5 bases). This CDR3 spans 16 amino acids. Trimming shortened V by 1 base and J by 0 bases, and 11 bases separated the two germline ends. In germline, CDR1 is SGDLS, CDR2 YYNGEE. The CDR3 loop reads CASSVLGEISYNEQFF. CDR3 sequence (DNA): TGTGCCAGCAGCGTACTCGGGGAGATCTCCTACAATGAGCAGTTCTTC.

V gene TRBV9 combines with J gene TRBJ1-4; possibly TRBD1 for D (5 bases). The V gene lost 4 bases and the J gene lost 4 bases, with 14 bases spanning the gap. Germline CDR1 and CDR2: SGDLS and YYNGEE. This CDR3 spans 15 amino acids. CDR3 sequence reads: CASSLGGTGNEKLFF. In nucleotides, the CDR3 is TGTGCCAGCAGCCTCGGGGGGACGGGTAATGAAAAACTGTTTTTT.

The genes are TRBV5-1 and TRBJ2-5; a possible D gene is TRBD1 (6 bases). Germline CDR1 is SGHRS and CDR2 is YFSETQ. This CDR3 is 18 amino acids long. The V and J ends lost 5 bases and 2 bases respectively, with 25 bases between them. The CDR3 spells CASSLTPRTAMRQETQYF. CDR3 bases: TGCGCCAGCAGTTTGACCCCCCGGACAGCTATGAGGCAAGAGACCCAGTACTTC. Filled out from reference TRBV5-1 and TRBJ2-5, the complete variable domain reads KAGVTQTPRYLIKTRGQQVTLSCSPISGHRSVSWYQQTPGQGLQFLFEYFSETQRNKGNFPGRFSGRQFSNSRSEMNVSTLELGDSALYLCASSLTPRTAMRQETQYFGPGTRLLVL.

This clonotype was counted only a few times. The chain's CDR3 is CASSFPQGLQETQYF. As DNA, the CDR3 is TGTGCCAGCAGCTTTCCCCAGGGACTACAAGAGACCCAGTACTTC. The chain joins TRBV7-6 to TRBJ2-5; 7 nucleotides match TRBD2. Germline V gives CDR1 SGHVS, CDR2 FNYEAQ. Losses at the gene ends were 3 bases for V and 2 bases for J; bases not matched to a gene: 6. The CDR3 has 15 amino acids.

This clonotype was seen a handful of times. The CDR3 spells CASSFLRSTDTQYF. CDR3 nucleotide sequence: TGTGCCAGCAGTTTTTTACGTAGCACAGATACGCAGTATTTT. J is TRBJ2-3 and V is TRBV12-3 or TRBV12-4, with D uncertain. The CDR3 sequence is 14 residues long. V was shortened by 3 bases and J by 0 bases, with 7 bases between the two germline ends.

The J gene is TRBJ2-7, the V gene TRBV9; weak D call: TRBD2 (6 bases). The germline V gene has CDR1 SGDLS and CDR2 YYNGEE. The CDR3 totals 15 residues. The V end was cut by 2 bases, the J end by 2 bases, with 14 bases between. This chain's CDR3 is CASSVGLARAYEQYF. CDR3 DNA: TGTGCCAGCAGCGTTGGTCTAGCGAGGGCCTACGAGCAGTACTTC.

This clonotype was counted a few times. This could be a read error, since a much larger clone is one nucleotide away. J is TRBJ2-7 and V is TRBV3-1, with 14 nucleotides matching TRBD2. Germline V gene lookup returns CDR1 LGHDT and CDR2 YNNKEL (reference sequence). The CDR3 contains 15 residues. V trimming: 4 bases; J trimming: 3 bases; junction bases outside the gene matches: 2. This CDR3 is CASSRGLAGGYEQYF. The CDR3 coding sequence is TGTGCCAGCAGCCGCGGACTAGCGGGGGGCTACGAGCAGTACTTC.

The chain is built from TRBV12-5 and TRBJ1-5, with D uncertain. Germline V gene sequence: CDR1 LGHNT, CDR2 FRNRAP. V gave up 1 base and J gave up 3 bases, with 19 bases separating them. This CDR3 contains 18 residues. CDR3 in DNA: TGTGCTAGTGGTTTGGGGAGAGCTGACGGTCCTTTCAATCAGCCCCAGCATTTT. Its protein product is CASGLGRADGPFNQPQHF.

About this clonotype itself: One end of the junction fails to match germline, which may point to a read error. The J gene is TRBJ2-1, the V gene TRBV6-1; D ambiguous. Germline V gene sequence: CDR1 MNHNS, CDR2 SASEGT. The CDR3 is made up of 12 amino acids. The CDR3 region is CASSEEGQRAYF. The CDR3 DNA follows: TGTGCCAGCAGTGAAGAGGGCCAGCGAGCTTACTTC.

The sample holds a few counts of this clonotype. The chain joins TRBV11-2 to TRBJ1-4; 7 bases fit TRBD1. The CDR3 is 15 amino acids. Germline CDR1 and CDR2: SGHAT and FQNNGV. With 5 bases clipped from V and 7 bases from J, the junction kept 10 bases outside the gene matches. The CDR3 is CASSGSGGGVEKLFF. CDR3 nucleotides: TGTGCCAGCAGCGGATCAGGGGGGGGGGTTGAAAAACTGTTTTTT. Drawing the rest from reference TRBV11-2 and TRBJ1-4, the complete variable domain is EAGVAQSPRYKIIEKRQSVAFWCNPISGHATLYWYQQILGQGPKLLIQFQNNGVVDDSQLPKDRFSAERLKGVDSTLKIQPAKLEDSAVYLCASSGSGGGVEKLFFGSGTQLSVL.

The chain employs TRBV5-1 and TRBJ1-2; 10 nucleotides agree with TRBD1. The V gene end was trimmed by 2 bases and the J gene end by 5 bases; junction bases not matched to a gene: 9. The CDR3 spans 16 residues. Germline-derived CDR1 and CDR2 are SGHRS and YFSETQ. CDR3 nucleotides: TGCGCCAGCAGCTTCCGTTCTCCGGGACAGGGGTATGGCTACACCTTC. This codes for CASSFRSPGQGYGYTF.

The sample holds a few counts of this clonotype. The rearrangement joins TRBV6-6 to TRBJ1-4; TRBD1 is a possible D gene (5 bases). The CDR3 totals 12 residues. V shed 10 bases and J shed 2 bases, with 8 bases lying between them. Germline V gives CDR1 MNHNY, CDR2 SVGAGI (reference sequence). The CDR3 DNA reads TGTGCCACCGGGACTACTAATGAAAAACTGTTTTTT. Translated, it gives CATGTTNEKLFF.